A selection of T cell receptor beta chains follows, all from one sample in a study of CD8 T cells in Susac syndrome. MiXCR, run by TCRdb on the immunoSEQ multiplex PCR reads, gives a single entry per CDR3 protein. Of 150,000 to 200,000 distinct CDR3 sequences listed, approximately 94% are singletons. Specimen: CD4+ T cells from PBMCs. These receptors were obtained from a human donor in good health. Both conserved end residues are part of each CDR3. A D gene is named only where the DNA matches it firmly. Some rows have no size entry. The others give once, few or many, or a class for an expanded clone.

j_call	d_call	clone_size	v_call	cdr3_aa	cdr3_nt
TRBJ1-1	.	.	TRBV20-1	CSARDSAEAFF	TGCAGTGCTAGAGATTCGGCTGAAGCTTTCTTT
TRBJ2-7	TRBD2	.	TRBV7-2	CASSPTSGTSYEQYF	TGTGCCAGCAGCCCGACTAGCGGGACCTCCTACGAGCAGTACTTC
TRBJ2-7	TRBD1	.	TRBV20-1	CSAQDRGLSYEQYF	TGCAGTGCGCAAGACAGGGGGCTCTCCTACGAGCAGTACTTC
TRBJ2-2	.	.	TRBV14	CASSHFSSGELFF	TGTGCCAGCAGCCACTTTAGCTCCGGGGAGCTGTTTTTT
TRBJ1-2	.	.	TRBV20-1	CSAGVGPYGYTF	TGCAGTGCTGGGGTGGGACCCTATGGCTACACCTTC
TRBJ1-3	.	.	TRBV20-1	CSARENTSGNTIYF	TGCAGTGCTAGGGAAAATACCTCGGGAAACACCATATATTTT
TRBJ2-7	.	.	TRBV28	CASSTGTHYEQYF	TGTGCCAGCAGTACCGGGACCCACTACGAGCAGTACTTC
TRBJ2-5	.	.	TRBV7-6	CASSLVGIETQYF	TGTGCCAGCAGCTTAGTCGGGATAGAGACCCAGTACTTC
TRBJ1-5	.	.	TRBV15	CATSRDRLGQPQHF	TGTGCCACCAGCAGAGATCGGCTGGGTCAGCCCCAGCATTTT
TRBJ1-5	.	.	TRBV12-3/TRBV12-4	CASSQAAGSNQPQHF	TGTGCCAGCAGCCAAGCAGCGGGGAGCAATCAGCCCCAGCATTTT
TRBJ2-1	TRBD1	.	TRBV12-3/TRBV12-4	CASSFGTANNEQFF	TGTGCCAGCAGTTTTGGGACAGCGAATAATGAGCAGTTCTTC
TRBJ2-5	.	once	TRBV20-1	CSARDPVVETQYF	TGCAGTGCTAGAGATCCGGTAGTAGAGACCCAGTACTTC
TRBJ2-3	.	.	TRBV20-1	CIALGVGDTQYF	TGCATTGCTCTAGGCGTAGGAGATACGCAGTATTTT
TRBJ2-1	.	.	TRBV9	CASSAINSEQFF	TGTGCCAGCAGCGCGATTAACAGTGAGCAGTTCTTC
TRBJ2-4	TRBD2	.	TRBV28	CASRSGRNSIQYF	TGTGCCAGCAGGAGCGGGAGAAACAGCATTCAGTACTTC
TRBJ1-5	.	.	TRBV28	CASSLAPERQPQHF	TGTGCCAGCAGTTTAGCTCCAGAGAGGCAGCCCCAGCATTTT
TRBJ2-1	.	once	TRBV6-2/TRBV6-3	CASSYSIGLAPNEQFF	TGTGCCAGCAGTTACTCCATCGGGCTAGCCCCCAATGAGCAGTTCTTC
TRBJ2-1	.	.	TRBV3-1	CASSSFIASSYNEQFF	TGTGCCAGCAGCTCTTTCATTGCTAGCTCCTACAATGAGCAGTTCTTC
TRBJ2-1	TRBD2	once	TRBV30	CACQPGLRNEQFF	TGTGCCTGTCAACCGGGACTACGAAATGAGCAGTTCTTC
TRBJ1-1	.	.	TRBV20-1	CSASSGWANTEAFF	TGCAGTGCTAGTTCAGGTTGGGCGAACACTGAAGCTTTCTTT
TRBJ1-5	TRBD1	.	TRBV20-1	CSARAGTGGQPQHF	TGCAGTGCTAGAGCCGGGACAGGTGGTCAGCCCCAGCATTTT
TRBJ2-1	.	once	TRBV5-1	CASSLAGTREQFF	TGCGCCAGCAGCTTGGCCGGGACACGTGAGCAGTTCTTC
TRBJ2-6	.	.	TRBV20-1	CSAPFGANVLTF	TGCAGTGCTCCCTTCGGGGCCAACGTCCTGACTTTC
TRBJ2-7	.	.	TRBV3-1	CASSQYISGTAYF	TGTGCCAGCAGCCAATACATCTCCGGGACTGCTTACTTC
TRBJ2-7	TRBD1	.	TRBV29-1	CSVEDQGQGLGEQYF	TGCAGCGTTGAAGATCAGGGACAGGGTCTGGGAGAGCAGTACTTC
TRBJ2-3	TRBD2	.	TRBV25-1	CASRSGADTQYF	TGTGCCAGCAGGAGCGGGGCAGATACGCAGTATTTT
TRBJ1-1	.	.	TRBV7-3	CASSLEGIGTEAFF	TGTGCCAGCAGCTTAGAGGGTATCGGCACTGAAGCTTTCTTT
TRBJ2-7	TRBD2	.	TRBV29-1	CSTYSGNEQYF	TGCAGCACTTATAGCGGGAACGAGCAGTACTTC
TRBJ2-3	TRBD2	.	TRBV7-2	CASSWASGDTDTQYF	TGTGCCAGCAGCTGGGCTAGCGGGGACACAGATACGCAGTATTTT
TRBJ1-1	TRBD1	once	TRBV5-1	CASQGADTEAFF	TGCGCCAGCCAGGGGGCCGACACTGAAGCTTTCTTT
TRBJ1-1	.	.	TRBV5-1	CASSLGQQLNTEAFF	TGCGCCAGCAGCTTGGGGCAGCAACTTAACACTGAAGCTTTCTTT
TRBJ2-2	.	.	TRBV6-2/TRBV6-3	CASSYAGSGELFF	TGTGCCAGCAGTTACGCGGGATCCGGGGAGCTGTTTTTT
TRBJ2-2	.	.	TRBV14	CASSQVPSGTGELFF	TGTGCCAGCAGCCAAGTGCCCTCAGGGACCGGGGAGCTGTTTTTT
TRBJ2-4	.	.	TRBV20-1	CSAPREVKNIQYF	TGCAGTGCCCCTAGGGAAGTCAAAAACATTCAGTACTTC
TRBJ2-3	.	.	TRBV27	CASLTGNSGTQYF	TGTGCCAGCTTGACAGGAAACTCGGGTACGCAGTATTTT
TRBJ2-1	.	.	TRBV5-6	CASSVRTLYNEQFF	TGTGCCAGCAGCGTTCGGACCTTGTACAATGAGCAGTTCTTC
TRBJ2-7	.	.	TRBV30	CAWSGNGFEQYF	TGTGCCTGGAGTGGAAACGGATTCGAGCAGTACTTC
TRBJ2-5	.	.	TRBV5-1	CASSTPRGSQETQYF	TGCGCCAGCAGCACCCCAAGGGGGTCCCAAGAGACCCAGTACTTC
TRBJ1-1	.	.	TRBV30	CAWSVKPNTEAFF	TGTGCCTGGAGTGTAAAGCCGAACACTGAAGCTTTCTTT
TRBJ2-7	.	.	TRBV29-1	CSVDDIYYEQYF	TGCAGCGTTGACGACATATACTACGAGCAGTACTTC
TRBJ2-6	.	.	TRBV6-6	CASSYPGQSGANVLTF	TGTGCCAGCAGTTATCCCGGACAGTCTGGGGCCAACGTCCTGACTTTC
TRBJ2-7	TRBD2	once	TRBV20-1	CSVSGGWEQYF	TGCAGTGTGTCCGGGGGGTGGGAGCAGTACTTC
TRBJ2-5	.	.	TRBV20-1	CSARDSPPETQYF	TGCAGTGCTAGAGATTCCCCCCCCGAGACCCAGTACTTC
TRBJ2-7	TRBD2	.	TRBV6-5	CASFPSGGSYEQYF	TGTGCCAGCTTCCCCAGCGGGGGGTCCTACGAGCAGTACTTC
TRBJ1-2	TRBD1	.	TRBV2	CASREGSQGAAYGYTF	TGTGCCAGCAGGGAAGGCTCGCAGGGGGCGGCCTATGGCTACACCTTC
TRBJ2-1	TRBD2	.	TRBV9	CASSVSLAGVGDEQFF	TGTGCCAGCAGCGTAAGTCTAGCGGGAGTTGGGGATGAGCAGTTCTTC
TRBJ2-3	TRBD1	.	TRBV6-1	CASTKERGLGTDTQYF	TGTGCCAGCACAAAAGAGAGGGGGCTAGGGACAGATACGCAGTATTTT
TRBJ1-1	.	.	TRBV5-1	CASSQSGPPNTEAFF	TGCGCCAGCAGCCAATCTGGACCCCCGAACACTGAAGCTTTCTTT
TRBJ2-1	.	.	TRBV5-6	CASSQGPNNEQFF	TGTGCCAGCAGCCAAGGACCCAACAATGAGCAGTTCTTC
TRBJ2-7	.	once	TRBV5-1	CASSLVKQGGHEQYF	TGCGCCAGCAGCTTGGTGAAACAGGGAGGCCACGAGCAGTACTTC
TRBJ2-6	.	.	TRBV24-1	CATGDAGANVLTF	TGTGCCACCGGTGATGCAGGGGCCAACGTCCTGACTTTC
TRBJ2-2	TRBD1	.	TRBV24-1	CATSPGQSTGELFF	TGTGCCACCAGCCCGGGACAGAGCACCGGGGAGCTGTTTTTT
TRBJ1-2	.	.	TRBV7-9	CASSNEANYGYTF	TGTGCCAGCAGCAACGAGGCCAACTATGGCTACACCTTC